The rows below give T cell receptor beta chains drawn from one sample of a study of blood T cell repertoires in COVID-19. Assay: immunoSEQ multiplex PCR; the TCRdb copy retains only in-frame clones and omits some. The sample holds around 330,000 clones, approximately 91% seen once. The sequencing sample was made of PBMCs or T cells enriched from blood (not recorded which). These receptors all come from a man in his sixties who had recovered from COVID-19. Both conserved end residues are part of each CDR3. Fields, in order: CDR3 DNA, CDR3 protein, D gene, J gene, clone size, V gene. D genes are given only for firm matches. The listing skips clone size in some rows; elsewhere it reads once, few, many or a size class.

cdr3_nt: TGTGCCAGTAGTATTGGGACAGGTGGGAACACTGAAGCTTTCTTT
cdr3_aa: CASSIGTGGNTEAFF
d_call: TRBD1
j_call: TRBJ1-1
clone_size: .
v_call: TRBV19

cdr3_nt: TGTGCCAGCACTCGAGATAGTGAAAAACTGTTTTTT
cdr3_aa: CASTRDSEKLFF
d_call: .
j_call: TRBJ1-4
clone_size: .
v_call: TRBV28

cdr3_nt: TGTGCCAGCAGCCCCTGGGGTAGGGGTGTCTTTGAGACCCAGTACTTC
cdr3_aa: CASSPWGRGVFETQYF
d_call: .
j_call: TRBJ2-5
clone_size: .
v_call: TRBV7-3

cdr3_nt: TGTGCCAGCAGCTACCGCCGCGGGGTACAAGATACGCAGTATTTT
cdr3_aa: CASSYRRGVQDTQYF
d_call: .
j_call: TRBJ2-3
clone_size: .
v_call: TRBV28

cdr3_nt: TGTGCCAGTAGTATAGCGCCGACACGAATCTCTTATGGCTACACCTTC
cdr3_aa: CASSIAPTRISYGYTF
d_call: .
j_call: TRBJ1-2
clone_size: once
v_call: TRBV19

cdr3_nt: TGTGCCAGCTCACGGGACATCTTGGGGACAGATACGCAGTATTTT
cdr3_aa: CASSRDILGTDTQYF
d_call: .
j_call: TRBJ2-3
clone_size: .
v_call: TRBV18

cdr3_nt: TGTGCCAGCAGTCGACTAGCGGGAGGAGGAGAGACCCAGTACTTC
cdr3_aa: CASSRLAGGGETQYF
d_call: TRBD2
j_call: TRBJ2-5
clone_size: many
v_call: TRBV6-5

cdr3_nt: TGCGCCAGCAGCGGAGCGGGAGGGTACACAGATACGCAGTATTTT
cdr3_aa: CASSGAGGYTDTQYF
d_call: TRBD2
j_call: TRBJ2-3
clone_size: .
v_call: TRBV5-1

cdr3_nt: TGCGCCAGCAGCCAAGCGGGAGCAGGGGGAAACACCATATATTTT
cdr3_aa: CASSQAGAGGNTIYF
d_call: .
j_call: TRBJ1-3
clone_size: .
v_call: TRBV4-3

cdr3_nt: TGTGCCAGCAGCTTAGCCCGCGGGGCCGTTAACTATGGCTACACCTTC
cdr3_aa: CASSLARGAVNYGYTF
d_call: .
j_call: TRBJ1-2
clone_size: .
v_call: TRBV11-2

cdr3_nt: TGTGCCAGCAGCTTGAGACCGGGACAGGGGAACATACCCCAGCATTTT
cdr3_aa: CASSLRPGQGNIPQHF
d_call: TRBD1
j_call: TRBJ1-5
clone_size: .
v_call: TRBV5-6

cdr3_nt: TGCGCCAGCAGCGCCGACAAGGTAAGTTTCCAAGAGACCCAGTACTTC
cdr3_aa: CASSADKVSFQETQYF
d_call: .
j_call: TRBJ2-5
clone_size: once
v_call: TRBV5-1

cdr3_nt: TGTGCCAGCAGCTTAAGCAGGACTAGTAACGATGAGCAGTTCTTC
cdr3_aa: CASSLSRTSNDEQFF
d_call: TRBD2
j_call: TRBJ2-1
clone_size: .
v_call: TRBV7-2

cdr3_nt: TGTGCCAGCAGCCAATACTCCACAGATACGCAGTATTTT
cdr3_aa: CASSQYSTDTQYF
d_call: .
j_call: TRBJ2-3
clone_size: .
v_call: TRBV11-3

cdr3_nt: TGTGCCAGCAGCTTCTTCGGACAGGGGGAGTATCAGCCCCAGCATTTT
cdr3_aa: CASSFFGQGEYQPQHF
d_call: TRBD1
j_call: TRBJ1-5
clone_size: .
v_call: TRBV7-2

cdr3_nt: TGTGCTAGTGGCACATTCCAGGGAACGAACACTGAAGCTTTCTTT
cdr3_aa: CASGTFQGTNTEAFF
d_call: .
j_call: TRBJ1-1
clone_size: .
v_call: TRBV12-5

cdr3_nt: TGTGCCAGTAGTATAGGCGGGGTCCGAGACCAGAATGAGCAGTTCTTC
cdr3_aa: CASSIGGVRDQNEQFF
d_call: .
j_call: TRBJ2-1
clone_size: .
v_call: TRBV19

cdr3_nt: TGTGCCAGCAGTTACAGTAGCGGGAGCATCTACGAGCAGTACTTC
cdr3_aa: CASSYSSGSIYEQYF
d_call: TRBD2
j_call: TRBJ2-7
clone_size: .
v_call: TRBV6-5

cdr3_nt: TGCGCCAGCAGCCAAACCCCGACAGGGTACAATGAGCAGTTCTTC
cdr3_aa: CASSQTPTGYNEQFF
d_call: TRBD1
j_call: TRBJ2-1
clone_size: .
v_call: TRBV5-1

cdr3_nt: TGTGCCAGCAGCTTGGACAGGGTCCGGACTGAAGCTTTCTTT
cdr3_aa: CASSLDRVRTEAFF
d_call: .
j_call: TRBJ1-1
clone_size: .
v_call: TRBV5-4

cdr3_nt: TGTGCCAGCAGTTTACGGCTAGCGGGAGTGTCAGAGACCCAGTACTTC
cdr3_aa: CASSLRLAGVSETQYF
d_call: TRBD2
j_call: TRBJ2-5
clone_size: once
v_call: TRBV28

cdr3_nt: TGTGCCAGCAGACAAACACCGAAAATTGAAGCTTTCTTT
cdr3_aa: CASRQTPKIEAFF
d_call: .
j_call: TRBJ1-1
clone_size: .
v_call: TRBV28

cdr3_nt: TGCGCCAGCAGCTTGGGGACAGGGCGTACTGAAGCTTTCTTT
cdr3_aa: CASSLGTGRTEAFF
d_call: TRBD1
j_call: TRBJ1-1
clone_size: .
v_call: TRBV5-1

cdr3_nt: TGTGCCAGCAGCTCCGGGACAGGGACCCTCCGTGGCTACACCTTC
cdr3_aa: CASSSGTGTLRGYTF
d_call: TRBD1
j_call: TRBJ1-2
clone_size: .
v_call: TRBV28

cdr3_nt: TGTGCCAGCAGCTTTCGGACAGGGGGCCAAGAGACCCAGTACTTC
cdr3_aa: CASSFRTGGQETQYF
d_call: .
j_call: TRBJ2-5
clone_size: .
v_call: TRBV12-1

cdr3_nt: TGTGCCAGCAGTGAAGGTCGGGGTAGGACAGTGAGTTCCTTC
cdr3_aa: CASSEGRGRTVSSF
d_call: .
j_call: TRBJ1-2
clone_size: once
v_call: TRBV6-1

cdr3_nt: TGTGCCAGCAGCTTACTTCTGACGGGTAACTATGGCTACACCTTC
cdr3_aa: CASSLLLTGNYGYTF
d_call: .
j_call: TRBJ1-2
clone_size: .
v_call: TRBV11-2

cdr3_nt: TGTGCCAGCAGTGAAGTCCCGACAGGTGGCTACACCTTC
cdr3_aa: CASSEVPTGGYTF
d_call: .
j_call: TRBJ1-2
clone_size: once
v_call: TRBV2

cdr3_nt: TGTGCCAGCAGTTTAGTACATAAAGATTACGAGCAGTACTTC
cdr3_aa: CASSLVHKDYEQYF
d_call: .
j_call: TRBJ2-7
clone_size: .
v_call: TRBV28

cdr3_nt: TGCGCCAGCAGCTTGGATTGGGGCAGGGACCAAGAGACCCAGTACTTC
cdr3_aa: CASSLDWGRDQETQYF
d_call: .
j_call: TRBJ2-5
clone_size: .
v_call: TRBV5-1

cdr3_nt: TGTGCCAGCAGTGGACAGTTCGGCGGTGCTTCACCCCTCCACTTT
cdr3_aa: CASSGQFGGASPLHF
d_call: .
j_call: TRBJ1-6
clone_size: .
v_call: TRBV2

cdr3_nt: TGTGCCAGCAGCTTACGGGGGATCACAGATACGCAGTATTTT
cdr3_aa: CASSLRGITDTQYF
d_call: .
j_call: TRBJ2-3
clone_size: .
v_call: TRBV7-3

cdr3_nt: TGTGCCAGCATCCGACAGGGGAGAGAGACCCAGTACTTC
cdr3_aa: CASIRQGRETQYF
d_call: TRBD1
j_call: TRBJ2-5
clone_size: once
v_call: TRBV6-5

cdr3_nt: TGTGCCAGCAGCCAGGCAGGGGCTGGAAACACCATATATTTT
cdr3_aa: CASSQAGAGNTIYF
d_call: .
j_call: TRBJ1-3
clone_size: .
v_call: TRBV4-2

cdr3_nt: TGCGCCAGTCTCCGGGAGGAGGCACCTGGAAACACCATATATTTT
cdr3_aa: CASLREEAPGNTIYF
d_call: .
j_call: TRBJ1-3
clone_size: .
v_call: TRBV5-1

cdr3_nt: TGTGCCAGCAGCTCCACCTCTAGAGGTGAGCAGTTCTTC
cdr3_aa: CASSSTSRGEQFF
d_call: .
j_call: TRBJ2-1
clone_size: .
v_call: TRBV7-2

cdr3_nt: TGTGCCTGGAGTGACCCTACAGTGGGCCTGTACACCGGGGAGCTGTTTTTT
cdr3_aa: CAWSDPTVGLYTGELFF
d_call: .
j_call: TRBJ2-2
clone_size: .
v_call: TRBV30

cdr3_nt: TGCAGTGCTAGTAGGACAGGGGGGGACAATTCACCCCTCCACTTT
cdr3_aa: CSASRTGGDNSPLHF
d_call: TRBD1
j_call: TRBJ1-6
clone_size: once
v_call: TRBV20-1

cdr3_nt: TGTGCCATCAGTCGACCAGGGAACAATCAGCCCCAGCATTTT
cdr3_aa: CAISRPGNNQPQHF
d_call: .
j_call: TRBJ1-5
clone_size: few
v_call: TRBV10-3

cdr3_nt: TGTGCCAGTAGTATGAGCGGGGTTAGCTCCTACAATGAGCAGTTCTTC
cdr3_aa: CASSMSGVSSYNEQFF
d_call: TRBD2
j_call: TRBJ2-1
clone_size: .
v_call: TRBV19

cdr3_nt: TGTGCCAGCTCCCGTGATAGCTTCGGAGCGGCAGGGGGCCTCATCAATGAGCAGTTCTTC
cdr3_aa: CASSRDSFGAAGGLINEQFF
d_call: TRBD1
j_call: TRBJ2-1
clone_size: few
v_call: TRBV18

cdr3_nt: TGTGCCACCAGTGATGCTTCTAGCGGTAACACCGGGGAGCTGTTTTTT
cdr3_aa: CATSDASSGNTGELFF
d_call: TRBD2
j_call: TRBJ2-2
clone_size: .
v_call: TRBV24-1

cdr3_nt: TGTGCCAGCAGCCAAGATAAACAGGGGGCCAACACCATATATTTT
cdr3_aa: CASSQDKQGANTIYF
d_call: TRBD1
j_call: TRBJ1-3
clone_size: .
v_call: TRBV4-2

cdr3_nt: TGTGCCAGCAGCACCCACAGGGGGAAAAGAAACACTGAAGCTTTCTTT
cdr3_aa: CASSTHRGKRNTEAFF
d_call: TRBD1
j_call: TRBJ1-1
clone_size: .
v_call: TRBV11-1

cdr3_nt: TGTGCCAGCAGTTTGCGCTCTAGCGGGAGTCTCGCAGATACGCAGTATTTT
cdr3_aa: CASSLRSSGSLADTQYF
d_call: TRBD2
j_call: TRBJ2-3
clone_size: .
v_call: TRBV28

cdr3_nt: TGTGCCAGCAGCCCCGGACAGGGGGCAGAGACCCAGTACTTC
cdr3_aa: CASSPGQGAETQYF
d_call: TRBD1
j_call: TRBJ2-5
clone_size: .
v_call: TRBV6-5

cdr3_nt: TGTGCCAGCAAGCCCGAGGGACTAGCCACAGATACGCAGTATTTT
cdr3_aa: CASKPEGLATDTQYF
d_call: TRBD2
j_call: TRBJ2-3
clone_size: .
v_call: TRBV6-5

cdr3_nt: TGTGCCAGCACCTCCGGACAGGGGACCAACGAGCAGTACTTC
cdr3_aa: CASTSGQGTNEQYF
d_call: TRBD1
j_call: TRBJ2-7
clone_size: .
v_call: TRBV28

cdr3_nt: TGTGCCAGCAGCAAACAGGGACAGGGGGGAAATGAGCAGTTCTTC
cdr3_aa: CASSKQGQGGNEQFF
d_call: TRBD1
j_call: TRBJ2-1
clone_size: .
v_call: TRBV7-3

cdr3_nt: TGTGCCAGCAGCTTGGCCCGGGACAGCTATGGCTACACCTTC
cdr3_aa: CASSLARDSYGYTF
d_call: TRBD1
j_call: TRBJ1-2
clone_size: .
v_call: TRBV5-4

cdr3_nt: TGCGCCAGCAGCCCGAGGTCCGGGAGAACAGATACGCAGTATTTT
cdr3_aa: CASSPRSGRTDTQYF
d_call: .
j_call: TRBJ2-3
clone_size: .
v_call: TRBV5-1